What follows are 21 T cell receptor beta chains derived from one specimen sequenced in a study of blood T cell repertoires in COVID-19 (dated by TCRdb to 2018 to 2020). Libraries were prepared through the immunoSEQ multiplex PCR assay. TCRdb mirrors the immuneACCESS table, restricted to in-frame sequences. Some clones are absent from its copies; in checked studies, under half trace to an unresolved V gene, and the reason for the others is unknown. The table for this sample lists 190,000 or so clones; about 95% of them were counted only once. 0.76% of the sample belongs to the ten largest clones. Material: peripheral blood. The origin of the receptors is a man aged 25 to 45 with COVID-19, enrolled during active disease.

The rearrangement joins TRBV11-2 to TRBJ1-1; D unclear. V was cut by 1 base and J by 4 bases, with 13 bases left in between. CDR1 is SGHAT and CDR2 is FQNNGV in the germline V gene. The CDR3 is 15 residues long. In nucleotides, the CDR3 is TGTGCCAGCAGCTTAGCGTCGGGGTTAGGCACTGAAGCTTTCTTT. Amino acids: CASSLASGLGTEAFF. The full variable domain, completed using reference TRBV11-2 and TRBJ1-1, is EAGVAQSPRYKIIEKRQSVAFWCNPISGHATLYWYQQILGQGPKLLIQFQNNGVVDDSQLPKDRFSAERLKGVDSTLKIQPAKLEDSAVYLCASSLASGLGTEAFFGQGTRLTVV.

The rearrangement joins TRBV5-6 to TRBJ1-4; 9 bases are shared with TRBD1. J gave up 3 bases and V 4 bases, and 4 bases lay outside the gene matches. Germline CDR1 SGHDT, CDR2 YYEEEE. This CDR3 contains 15 residues. CDR3 protein: CASSPRTGANEKLFF. As DNA, the CDR3 is TGTGCCAGCAGCCCAAGGACAGGGGCTAATGAAAAACTGTTTTTT.

This clone was picked up one time. V gene TRBV3-1 (or the pseudogene TRBV3-2) combines with J gene TRBJ2-5; D gene unclear. The CDR3 has 13 residues. The V end was cut by 4 bases, the J end by 6 bases, with 12 bases between. Per germline, CDR1 LGHDT and CDR2 YNNKEL (reference sequence). The CDR3 reads CASSLVLGQTQYF. The CDR3 bases are TGTGCCAGCAGCCTTGTACTTGGTCAGACCCAGTACTTC.

The chain is built from TRBV4-1 and TRBJ1-5; 9 positions match TRBD1. The CDR3 has 15 amino acids. Germline CDR1 MGHRA, CDR2 YSYEKL. After removal of 2 bases from V and 9 bases from J, the junction contained 8 bases not matched to a gene. CDR3 region: CASSQIAGQGGPQHF. DNA of the CDR3: TGCGCCAGCAGCCAAATAGCGGGACAGGGCGGGCCCCAGCATTTT.

The rearrangement links TRBV5-1 to TRBJ1-2, with D possibly matching TRBD1 (6 bases). V lost 0 bases and J 8 bases, leaving 14 bases between the germline ends. The length of the CDR3 is 14 residues. Germline loops: CDR1 SGHRS, CDR2 YFSETQ. The CDR3 region has the DNA TGCGCCAGCAGCTTGGGCAGGGGTATGCAGGGCTACACCTTC. Protein: CASSLGRGMQGYTF.

This clone showed up just once. The rearrangement uses TRBV7-3 and TRBJ2-3; 9 bases are a match to TRBD2. The V segment lost 5 bases and the J segment 5 bases; nucleotides outside the gene matches: 14. The CDR3 is 17 amino acids. Germline lookup yields CDR1 SGHTA and CDR2 FQGTGA. The CDR3 DNA is TGTGCCAGCAGCCCACCGCTTGGGCGGGAGGGTGGAGATACGCAGTATTTT. It encodes CASSPPLGREGGDTQYF.

The chain recombines TRBV7-9 with TRBJ1-3; maybe TRBD1 (5 bases). CDR3 length equals 16 residues. From germline, CDR1 is SEHNR and CDR2 FQNEAQ (reference sequence). V lost 0 bases and J lost 0, with 9 bases in between. CDR3 nucleotide sequence: TGTGCCAGCAGCTTAGCTAAGGGGATCTCTGGAAACACCATATATTTT. Its translation is CASSLAKGISGNTIYF.

CDR3 sequence reads: CASSVGGTGDIYEQYF. DNA of the CDR3: TGTGCCAGCAGCGTAGGCGGGACAGGGGACATCTACGAGCAGTACTTC. The chain links TRBV9 to TRBJ2-7, with TRBD1 identical over 10 bases. Germline CDR1 and CDR2: SGDLS and YYNGEE. The CDR3 is made up of 16 amino acids. After removal of 0 bases from V and 3 bases from J, the junction contained 6 bases not matched to a gene.

The V gene is TRBV6-1, the J gene TRBJ1-1; TRBD1 aligns across 10 bases. V was clipped by 1 base and J by 1 base; unmatched bases: 15. The V gene's germline CDR1 is MNHNS and CDR2 SASEGT. This CDR3 has 20 amino acids. The CDR3 loop reads CASSEGVVPRDRGWNTEAFF. For the CDR3, the DNA is TGTGCCAGCAGTGAAGGGGTAGTACCCCGGGACAGGGGCTGGAACACTGAAGCTTTCTTT.

This chain joins TRBV12-5 and TRBJ2-2, with 9 positions matching TRBD1. CDR1 is LGHNT, CDR2 FRNRAP, per germline. The length of the CDR3 is 17 residues. Losses at the gene ends were 1 base for V and 5 bases for J; bases not matched to a gene: 8. The CDR3 DNA reads as TGTGCTAGTGGTTTGGCACCGGGACAGGGAGTAACCGGGGAGCTGTTTTTT. Translating it yields CASGLAPGQGVTGELFF.

This sequence joins TRBV18 and TRBJ1-1; TRBD1 matches at 7 bases. The V segment lost 4 bases and the J segment 3 bases; nucleotides outside the gene matches: 8. The germline gives CDR1 KGHSH, CDR2 LQKENI. The CDR3 is made up of 15 amino acids. CDR3 sequence: CASSQTGVQYTEAFF. CDR3 sequence (DNA): TGTGCCAGCTCACAAACAGGGGTTCAGTACACTGAAGCTTTCTTT.

This chain links TRBV6-5 with TRBJ1-5, with D possibly matching TRBD1 (5 bases). Germline V CDR1 and CDR2: MNHEY, SVGAGI. Trimming removed 7 bases at V and 1 base at J, with 14 bases between. The CDR3 has 15 amino acids. This chain's CDR3 is CASMGISGSNQPQHF. The CDR3, as DNA: TGTGCCAGCATGGGGATTTCAGGGAGCAATCAGCCCCAGCATTTT.

This clone was picked up a small number of times. The chain uses TRBV19 and TRBJ2-7; D is uncertain. Germline V gives CDR1 LNHDA, CDR2 SQIVND (reference sequence). The CDR3 loop spans 13 amino acids. Trimming removed 4 bases at V and 2 bases at J, with 9 bases between. The CDR3 DNA follows: TGTGCCAGTAGTAGTAACGGTGCCTACGAGCAGTACTTC. It is translated as CASSSNGAYEQYF.

This clone was recorded only once. The J gene is TRBJ2-5, the V gene TRBV29-1; TRBD2 might be the D (7 bases). Deletions cut 5 bases from V and 4 bases from J, with 14 bases between. Germline CDR1 and CDR2: SQVTM and ANQGSEA. The CDR3 totals 13 residues. CDR3 sequence: CSVYQGGGETQYF. The CDR3 DNA sequence: TGCAGCGTTTATCAAGGGGGGGGAGAGACCCAGTACTTC.

The chain uses TRBV4-1 and TRBJ2-1; D is possibly TRBD1 (7 bases). Trimming shortened V by 4 bases and J by 6 bases, and 16 bases separated the two germline ends. Germline V gene data show CDR1 as MGHRA and CDR2 as YSYEKL. CDR3 size: 15 residues. The CDR3 here is CASSLGPRGVNEQFF. CDR3 nucleotide sequence: TGCGCCAGCAGCCTTGGCCCCAGGGGGGTCAATGAGCAGTTCTTC.

The chain recombines TRBV24-1 with TRBJ1-2; D might be TRBD1 (6 bases). The V gene's germline CDR1 is KGHDR and CDR2 SFDVKD. The CDR3 is made up of 15 amino acids. V was cut by 1 base and J by 3 bases, with 11 bases left in between. CDR3 coding DNA: TGTGCCACCAGTGATTTACAGGGTAAGGACTATGGCTACACCTTC. Residues: CATSDLQGKDYGYTF.

This chain links TRBV5-5 with TRBJ2-5; TRBD2 agrees at 10 bases. Germline CDR1 is SGHKS and CDR2 is YYEKEE (reference sequence). This CDR3 has 15 amino acids. V gave up 4 bases and J gave up 5 bases; unmatched junction bases: 8. The CDR3 nucleotides read TGTGCCAGCAGCAACGGGACTAGCGTGTGGGAGACCCAGTACTTC. It yields the protein CASSNGTSVWETQYF.

As for this clone: The same CDR3 also results from other DNA sequences found in this sample. The J gene is TRBJ1-1, the V gene TRBV5-5, with D possibly being TRBD1 (6 bases). V was pared by 0 bases and J by 2 bases, with 8 bases between. Germline V gene sequence: CDR1 SGHKS, CDR2 YYEKEE (reference sequence). The CDR3 is made up of 14 amino acids. The CDR3: CASSLGQANTEAFF. The CDR3 nucleotides read TGTGCCAGCAGCTTGGGACAGGCAAACACTGAAGCTTTCTTT.

Details on this clone: Other DNA sequences in the sample encode the same CDR3. The rearrangement joins TRBV12-3 or TRBV12-4 to TRBJ1-2, with unresolved D. V dropped 3 bases and J dropped 4 bases, with 6 bases sitting between them. The CDR3 totals 12 residues. CDR3 residues: CASSLGSYGYTF. DNA for the CDR3: TGTGCCAGCAGTTTGGGGAGCTATGGCTACACCTTC.

The V call is TRBV7-3, the J call TRBJ1-3, with TRBD1 identical over 7 bases. CDR1 SGHTA and CDR2 FQGTGA come from the germline V gene. The CDR3 is 16 amino acids. Unmatched junction bases numbered 6, after V lost 4 bases and J lost 0 bases. This chain's CDR3 is CASSSQGGLSGNTIYF. For the CDR3, the DNA is TGTGCCAGCAGCTCCCAGGGGGGCCTCTCTGGAAACACCATATATTTT. The variable domain in full, completed from reference TRBV7-3 and TRBJ1-3, reads GAGVSQTPSNKVTEKGKYVELRCDPISGHTALYWYRQSLGQGPEFLIYFQGTGAADDSGLPNDRFFAVRPEGSVSTLKIQRTERGDSAVYLCASSSQGGLSGNTIYFGEGSWLTVV.

The V gene is TRBV10-2, the J gene TRBJ1-3, with a tentative D call TRBD1 (5 bases). The germline CDR1 and CDR2 sequences are WSHSY and SAAADI. The CDR3 is 15 amino acids. Trimming took off 5 bases at V and 1 base at J, with 12 bases between the two ends. The CDR3 nucleotides are TGCGCCAGCAGTAGGGGAAGGGAATCTGGAAACACCATATATTTT. It specifies CASSRGRESGNTIYF.